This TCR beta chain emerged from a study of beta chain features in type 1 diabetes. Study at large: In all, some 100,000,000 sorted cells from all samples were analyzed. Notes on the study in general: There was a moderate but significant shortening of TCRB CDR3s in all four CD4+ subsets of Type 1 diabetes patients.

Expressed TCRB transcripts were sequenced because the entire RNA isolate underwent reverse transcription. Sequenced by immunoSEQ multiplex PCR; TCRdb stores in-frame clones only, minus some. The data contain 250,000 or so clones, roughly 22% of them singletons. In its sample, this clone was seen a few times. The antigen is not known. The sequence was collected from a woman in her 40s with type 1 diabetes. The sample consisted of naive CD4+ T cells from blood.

CDR3 in amino acids: CASSVDLSSGNTIYF. CDR3 coding DNA: TGTGCCAGCAGCGTAGACCTGAGCTCTGGAAACACCATATATTTT. V usage is TRBV9 and J usage is TRBJ1-3; D gene uncertain. Trimming stripped 0 bases from V and 0 bases from J, with 7 bases between. Germline V CDR1 and CDR2: SGDLS, YYNGEE. The CDR3 has 15 residues. The full variable domain, rest sourced from reference TRBV9 and TRBJ1-3, is DSGVTQTPKHLITATGQRVTLRCSPRSGDLSVYWYQQSLDQGLQFLIQYYNGEERAKGNILERFSAQQFPDLHSELNLSSLELGDSALYFCASSVDLSSGNTIYFGEGSWLTVV.